The clone carrying this T cell receptor beta chain was seen a handful of times. Antigen: not known. The germline CDR1 and CDR2 sequences are SGHVS and FNYEAQ. The CDR3 is 16 residues long. Trimming cost V 1 base and J 6 bases, with 19 bases left between them. The sample comes from a study of T cells in localized non-small cell lung cancer. Profiled with immunoSEQ multiplex PCR; TCRdb holds only in-frame clones, not every one. The sample holds tens of thousands of clones; approximately 87% are singletons and the top ten take nearly 2%. Whole-study findings and limits: A median approximately 57 of the top 100 tumor clones appeared in adjacent lung. Investigators sequenced only a single tumor region, leaving heterogeneity possible. The study linked higher blood T cell density to longer overall survival. T cell clonality was highest in uninvolved adjacent lung, above tumor.

The sample here was peripheral blood, taken before any cancer treatment. The sequence was collected from a woman aged 40-69 years with stage I lung adenocarcinoma. V and J are TRBV7-6 and TRBJ2-7; the D call may be TRBD1 or TRBD2 (7 bases each). In DNA form, the CDR3 reads TGTGCCAGCAGCTTAGACTTTGGCACAGGGGAGGGCGAGCAGTACTTC. Residues: CASSLDFGTGEGEQYF.